Listed below are T cell receptor beta chains from one sample, sequenced in a study of cytomegalovirus exposure and HLA in healthy donors. This table comes from immunoSEQ multiplex PCR, and its TCRdb copy is limited to in-frame clones, with some not included. The sample records fewer than 150,000 clones, about 80% being singletons. The sample comprised PBMCs. Receptor source: a man in his forties in good health and CMV-seropositive. Each CDR3 is given with its conserved first and last residue. The D gene is left open where the match is weak. Where a row states a size, it is once, few, many or the class of an expanded clone; other rows omit it.

>TRBJ1-2|-|TRBD1|TRBV2
CASSEQRTGAPRSGYTF
TGTGCCAGCAGTGAACAAAGGACAGGGGCCCCTAGATCGGGCTACACCTTC
>TRBJ1-4|-|TRBD1|TRBV29-1
CSVGQGDEKLFF
TGCAGCGTTGGACAGGGGGATGAAAAACTGTTTTTT
>TRBJ1-5|-|-|TRBV4-3
CASSQDSGSNQPQHF
TGCGCCAGCAGCCAAGATTCGGGTAGCAATCAGCCCCAGCATTTT
>TRBJ2-7|-|TRBD1|TRBV30
CAWRRTGPHEQYF
TGTGCCTGGAGACGGACAGGGCCCCACGAGCAGTACTTC
>TRBJ1-3|-|-|TRBV30
CAWSVGNSGNTIYF
TGTGCCTGGAGCGTTGGCAACTCTGGAAACACCATATATTTT
>TRBJ1-6|-|-|TRBV10-3
CAISVRGSSYNSPLHF
TGTGCCATCAGTGTACGGGGGAGCTCCTATAATTCACCCCTCCACTTT
>TRBJ1-5|-|-|TRBV5-5
CASSLIGASNQPQHF
TGTGCCAGCAGCTTAATAGGGGCTAGCAATCAGCCCCAGCATTTT
>TRBJ2-5|few|-|TRBV11-2
CASSLVAREETQYF
TGTGCCAGCAGCTTAGTGGCCAGGGAAGAGACCCAGTACTTC
>TRBJ1-4|-|TRBD1|TRBV6-1
CASSLQGRKLFF
TGTGCCAGCAGCCTACAGGGGCGAAAACTGTTTTTT
>TRBJ2-3|once|-|TRBV5-6
CASSLMGRDMQYF
TGTGCCAGCAGCTTGATGGGGAGAGATATGCAGTATTTT
>TRBJ1-3|few|-|TRBV7-2
CASILTPSSGNTIYF
TGTGCCAGCATCCTTACACCCAGCTCTGGAAACACCATATATTTT
>TRBJ2-7|-|TRBD1|TRBV6-1
CASNLRTGGPYEQYF
TGTGCCAGCAACCTCCGGACAGGCGGTCCCTACGAGCAGTACTTC
>TRBJ2-2|once|-|TRBV1
CTSSQTSPSGSFVGELFF
TGCACCAGCAGCCAGACTAGCCCTAGCGGGAGCTTTGTCGGGGAGCTGTTTTTT
>TRBJ2-2|-|-|TRBV11-2
CASSFGWELFF
TGTGCCAGCAGCTTCGGTTGGGAGCTGTTTTTT
>TRBJ1-3|few|-|TRBV7-8
CASSLSGAGNTIYF
TGTGCCAGCAGCTTATCCGGGGCTGGAAACACCATATATTTT